The entry below describes one T cell receptor (beta chain). Assay: immunoSEQ multiplex PCR; the TCRdb copy retains only in-frame clones and omits some. Here the sample spans approximately 490,000 clones, roughly 87% being singletons. For recovered donors of Cohort 3, there were two negative PCRs, clearance, or symptom resolution. The data were taken from a study of blood T cell repertoires in COVID-19. On the study more broadly: Sources were T cells, B-cell-depleted T cells, or PBMCs; the material itself was cDNA or gDNA.

The specimen was PBMCs or T cells enriched from blood (not recorded which). This receptor was taken from a woman in her late teens or twenties who had recovered from COVID-19.

CDR3 sequence reads: CASDSGTSISHNEQFF. CDR3 in DNA: TGTGCCAGCGATTCCGGGACTAGTATTTCCCACAATGAGCAGTTCTTC. J is TRBJ2-1 and V is TRBV6-6, with 8 bases aligning to TRBD2. From germline, CDR1 is MNHNY and CDR2 SVGAGI (reference sequence). V lost 8 bases, J lost 5 bases, and 14 bases stayed unmatched. The CDR3 length is 16 residues.